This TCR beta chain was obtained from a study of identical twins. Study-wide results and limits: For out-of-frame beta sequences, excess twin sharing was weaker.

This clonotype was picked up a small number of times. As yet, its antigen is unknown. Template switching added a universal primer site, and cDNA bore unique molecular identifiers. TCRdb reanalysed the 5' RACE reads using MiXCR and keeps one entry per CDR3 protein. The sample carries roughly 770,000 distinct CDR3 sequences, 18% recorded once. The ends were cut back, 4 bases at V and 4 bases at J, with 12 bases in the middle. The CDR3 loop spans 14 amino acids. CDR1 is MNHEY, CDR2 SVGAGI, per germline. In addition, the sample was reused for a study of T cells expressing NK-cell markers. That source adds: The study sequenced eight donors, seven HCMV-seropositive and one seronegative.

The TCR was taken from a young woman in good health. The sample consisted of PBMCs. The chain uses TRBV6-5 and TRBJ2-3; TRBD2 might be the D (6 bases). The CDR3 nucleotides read TGTGCCAGCAGTTTTCCCGGGAGTTCAGATACGCAGTATTTT. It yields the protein CASSFPGSSDTQYF.